The 8 T cell receptor beta chains given below trace back to one sample, sequenced in a study of blood T cell repertoires in COVID-19. Here immunoSEQ multiplex PCR was the method, and the copy in TCRdb shows in-frame clones only, minus some. The sample lists 66,000 or so clones, around 80% occurring once. The sample consisted of peripheral blood. The receptors stem from a human donor in a cohort sampled during active COVID-19.

This chain uses TRBV19 with TRBJ1-1, with D perhaps matching TRBD1 (6 bases). Per the germline V gene, CDR1 is LNHDA and CDR2 is SQIVND (reference sequence). V was cut by 2 bases and J by 2 bases, with 12 bases left in between. The CDR3 is 15 amino acids. The CDR3 sequence is CASSIWGHSNTEAFF. The DNA of the CDR3 is TGTGCCAGTAGTATATGGGGGCACTCCAACACTGAAGCTTTCTTT.

The chain couples TRBV28 to TRBJ2-7; TRBD1 agrees at 7 bases. The germline V gene encodes CDR1 MDHEN and CDR2 SYDVKM. The CDR3 totals 14 residues. Losses at the gene ends were 5 bases for V and 2 bases for J; bases not matched to a gene: 6. Written as DNA, the CDR3 is TGTGCCAGCAGTCAACAGGGGTGGACCTACGAGCAGTACTTC. Translation gives CASSQQGWTYEQYF.

The chain has TRBV15 and TRBJ1-2; 9 bases map to TRBD1. The trim removed 1 base at V and 2 bases at J, leaving 5 bases unmatched. The CDR3 spans 16 residues. CDR1 is LNHNV, CDR2 YYDKDF, per germline (reference sequence). CDR3 sequence reads: CATSRGYGQGNYGYTF. CDR3 nucleotides: TGTGCCACCAGCAGAGGGTACGGACAGGGGAACTATGGCTACACCTTC.

The rearrangement joins TRBV28 to TRBJ1-2; tentatively, D is TRBD1 (6 bases). CDR1 and CDR2 from the germline V gene are MDHEN and SYDVKM. This CDR3 spans 15 amino acids. The V end lost 6 bases, the J end lost 2 bases, and 16 bases lay between the germline ends. CDR3 amino acids: CASSPGEGGNYGYTF. The CDR3, as DNA: TGTGCCAGCAGCCCAGGGGAGGGTGGGAACTATGGCTACACCTTC.

The chain has TRBV18 and TRBJ2-7; 7 bases line up with TRBD1. CDR3 size: 14 residues. V dropped 3 bases and J dropped 5; count of bases not matched to a gene: 7. CDR1 and CDR2 from the germline V gene are KGHSH and LQKENI. As DNA, the CDR3 is TGTGCCAGCTCACCCCGACAGGGCACGGACGAGCAGTACTTC. Protein: CASSPRQGTDEQYF.

CDR3 nucleotide sequence: TGTGCCAGTTCTCAGAGGTCCCGGGACTATTCTTCCTACAATGAGCAGTTCTTC. Its protein product is CASSQRSRDYSSYNEQFF. The V gene is TRBV28, the J gene TRBJ2-1; 7 bases are a match to TRBD2. This CDR3 region has 18 residues. V was pared by 9 bases and J by 1 base, with 18 bases of the junction left unmatched. Germline V gene lookup returns CDR1 MDHEN and CDR2 SYDVKM.

The rearrangement joins TRBV28 to TRBJ1-2; 8 bases fit TRBD1. V dropped 6 bases and J dropped 6; count of bases not matched to a gene: 9. Germline-derived CDR1 and CDR2 are MDHEN and SYDVKM. The CDR3 runs 14 residues. The chain's CDR3 is CASRPNRDRHGYTF. In DNA form, the CDR3 reads TGTGCCAGCAGGCCCAACCGGGACAGGCATGGCTACACCTTC.

This chain connects TRBV29-1 to TRBJ2-1, with TRBD1 matching over 10 bases. The germline V gene encodes CDR1 SQVTM and CDR2 ANQGSEA. V lost 7 bases and J lost 1; bases outside the gene matches: 7. This CDR3 region has 15 residues. In DNA form, the CDR3 reads TGCAGCGGTAAGACAGGGGGCGGATCCTACAATGAGCAGTTCTTC. Its protein is CSGKTGGGSYNEQFF.